This TCR beta chain appears in the sequencing data of a study of T cells in Graves' hyperthyroidism and ophthalmopathy. Study-wide results and limits: Most thyroid clonotypes expanded above 0.001 were also detected in blood.

This clonotype appeared a few times. The antigen is unknown. The CDR3 is 15 amino acids. Germline V gene data show CDR1 as DFQATT and CDR2 as SNEGSKA (reference sequence). Trimming removed 0 bases at V and 0 bases at J, with 9 bases between. Ophthalmopathy patients had moderate-to-severe active disease, CAS ≥3, NOSPECS ≥4, and disease duration under 3 months. Clinical symptoms, serum thyroxine and TRAb, thyroid ultrasound and orbital computed tomography together formed the diagnostic basis. Researchers took RNA transcripts and amplified the TCR beta CDR3 regions from them. Primed by the HTBI set, a first-round RT-PCR was run on the TCR CDR3. TCRdb fed the multiplex PCR reads into MiXCR, producing one record per CDR3 protein. The data contain hundreds of thousands of distinct CDR3 sequences, roughly 15% of them seen just once; the ten biggest clones take up around 4.5%.

The sequenced sample consisted of blood. The sequence was collected from a middle-aged woman with Graves' ophthalmopathy. The chain combines TRBV20-1 with TRBJ1-5; D not resolved. DNA for the CDR3: TGCAGTGCTAGAGATTTTACGGTTAGCAATCAGCCCCAGCATTTT. Translating it yields CSARDFTVSNQPQHF.